This T cell receptor beta chain was captured by sequencing in a study of blood T cell repertoires in COVID-19. The CDR3 has 17 amino acids. Trimming cost V 1 base and J 4 bases, with 16 bases left between them. Germline values: CDR1 LGHNA, CDR2 YNFKEQ. The table lists this clone with many counts. Some clones are missing from TCRdb's copy, which holds only in-frame ones; the method was immunoSEQ multiplex PCR. The table includes 80,000 to 95,000 clones, 81% detected once. The receptor was derived from an older man with acute or convalescent COVID-19. Sequenced input: peripheral blood. The chain carries TRBV4-2 and TRBJ1-4, with D perhaps TRBD1 (6 bases). The CDR3 region is CASSQGGRGRGNEKLFF. The CDR3 nucleotides are TGTGCCAGCAGCCAAGGGGGCAGGGGCCGCGGTAATGAAAAACTGTTTTTT.